The 32 T cell receptor beta chains presented below share a single source sample, sequenced in a study of T cells in Graves' hyperthyroidism and ophthalmopathy. The TCR beta CDR3 regions underwent amplification using RNA transcripts as the source. TCR CDR3 underwent first-round RT-PCR with the HTBI primer set. TCRdb redid the calling of the multiplex PCR reads with MiXCR, one entry per CDR3 protein. The sample records roughly 330,000 distinct CDR3 sequences, 15% to 20% being singletons. Sequenced: blood. The receptors originated from a man aged 25 to 40 with Graves' hyperthyroidism.

In its sample, this clonotype was seen a few times. The chain has TRBV5-1 and TRBJ1-3; D gene uncertain. The CDR3 consists of 15 residues. Germline V gives CDR1 SGHRS, CDR2 YFSETQ. The V and J ends lost 1 base and 5 bases respectively, with 13 bases between them. As DNA, the CDR3 is TGCGCCAGCAGCTTGTATGGTTTACCTAGAAACACCATATATTTT. Translating gives CASSLYGLPRNTIYF.

This clonotype was seen at least ten times. The chain links TRBV11-2 to TRBJ2-1; 8 positions match TRBD2. The CDR3 consists of 11 residues. Looked up from germline, CDR1 is SGHAT and CDR2 is FQNNGV. The ends lost 3 bases at V and 13 bases at J; junction bases unmatched: 2. The CDR3 sequence is CASSFSGTQFF. Here the CDR3 DNA reads TGTGCCAGCAGCTTTAGCGGGACACAGTTCTTC.

This clonotype has a single count. This rearrangement joins TRBV5-4 to TRBJ2-1, with 11 bases lining up with TRBD2. The CDR3 extends over 15 amino acids. V trimming: 4 bases; J trimming: 13 bases; junction bases outside the gene matches: 13. The V gene's germline CDR1 is SGHNT and CDR2 YYREEE (reference sequence). The CDR3 is CASSPRLAGPQDQFF. CDR3 nucleotide sequence: TGTGCCAGCAGCCCAAGACTAGCGGGGCCACAGGATCAGTTCTTC. The whole variable domain, filled in from reference TRBV5-4 and TRBJ2-1, reads ETGVTQSPTHLIKTRGQQVTLRCSSQSGHNTVSWYQQALGQGPQFIFQYYREEENGRGNFPPRFSGLQFPNYSSELNVNALELDDSALYLCASSPRLAGPQDQFFGPGTRLTVL.

This clonotype was recorded at least ten times. The V gene is TRBV20-1, the J gene TRBJ1-2, with 7 nucleotides matching TRBD1. The CDR3 totals 13 residues. Trimming cost V 6 bases and J 2 bases; bases outside gene matches: 6. Germline values: CDR1 DFQATT, CDR2 SNEGSKA (reference sequence). The CDR3 DNA is TGCAGTGCCCGGGACAGCGCAAACTATGGCTACACCTTC. Encoded protein: CSARDSANYGYTF.

This clonotype was seen repeatedly, ten times or more. J is TRBJ2-1 and V is TRBV5-1, with TRBD1 as a possible D gene (6 bases). The germline V gene has CDR1 SGHRS and CDR2 YFSETQ. The CDR3 contains 15 residues. Trimming stripped 4 bases from V and 3 bases from J, with 14 bases between. The CDR3: CASSVDRSSYNEQFF. The CDR3, as DNA: TGCGCCAGCAGCGTTGACAGGAGTAGCTACAATGAGCAGTTCTTC.

This clonotype has at least ten counts. This rearrangement joins TRBV27 to TRBJ1-5; 7 bases agree with TRBD1. Germline CDR1 is MNHEY and CDR2 is SMNVEV (reference sequence). After removal of 4 bases from V and 2 bases from J, the junction contained 8 bases not matched to a gene. The CDR3 contains 16 residues. The CDR3 nucleotides read TGTGCCAGCAGTTACCGTTGGACAGGAGGCAATCAGCCCCAGCATTTT. This sequence encodes CASSYRWTGGNQPQHF.

This clonotype appeared a few times. The V gene is TRBV29-1, the J gene TRBJ1-1; D unresolved. In germline, CDR1 is SQVTM, CDR2 ANQGSEA. The CDR3 length is 11 residues. Trimming removed 7 bases at V and 1 base at J, with 7 bases between. This CDR3 is CSADTNTEAFF. CDR3 sequence (DNA): TGCAGCGCCGATACGAACACTGAAGCTTTCTTT.

A remark on this clonotype: Relative to the germline gene, one junction end is altered; a read error may explain this. The chain joins TRBV27 to TRBJ2-1, with 7 nucleotides matching TRBD1. The CDR3 runs to 15 residues. In germline, CDR1 is MNHEY, CDR2 SMNVEV (reference sequence). As DNA, the CDR3 is TGCGCCAGCAGTGACAAACAGGGGAAGGGGTATGAGCAGTTCTTC. Encoded protein: CASSDKQGKGYEQFF.

The sample holds a few counts of this clonotype. V usage is TRBV27 and J usage is TRBJ2-1, with 7 bases matching TRBD2. The V gene end was trimmed by 8 bases and the J gene end by 7 bases; junction bases not matched to a gene: 8. There are 13 residues in the CDR3. Germline assignment: CDR1 MNHEY and CDR2 SMNVEV (reference sequence). The CDR3 spells CASQTSPWNEQFF. The CDR3 DNA is TGTGCCAGCCAGACTAGCCCTTGGAATGAGCAGTTCTTC.

This clonotype has ten or more counts. This chain uses TRBV12-3 or TRBV12-4 with TRBJ2-5; 7 nucleotides line up with TRBD2. V shed 0 bases, J shed 5 bases, and the junction held 3 bases outside the gene matches. The CDR3 length is 14 residues. The CDR3 DNA follows: TGTGCCAGCAGTTTAGCGGGAGGGCCGGAGACCCAGTACTTC. Translated, it gives CASSLAGGPETQYF.

The chain carries TRBV24-1 and TRBJ2-1, with D tentatively TRBD1 (6 bases). Trimming removed 1 base at V and 5 bases at J, with 11 bases between. Looked up from germline, CDR1 is KGHDR and CDR2 is SFDVKD. The CDR3 is made up of 15 amino acids. CDR3 bases: TGTGCCACCAGTGATTTAACAGGGCTGGACAATGAGCAGTTCTTC. It specifies CATSDLTGLDNEQFF.

This clonotype was picked up a small number of times. The chain is built from TRBV12-3 or TRBV12-4 and TRBJ2-3; weak D call: TRBD2 (6 bases). V lost 6 bases to trimming and J lost 8 bases, with 12 bases between them. The CDR3 has 12 amino acids. CDR3 protein: CASREGELTQYF. Here the CDR3 DNA reads TGTGCCAGCAGGGAGGGAGAACTTACGCAGTATTTT.

There are many counts of this clonotype. V is TRBV12-3 or TRBV12-4 and J is TRBJ2-7; D unresolved. The CDR3 contains 15 residues. Trimming cost V 0 bases and J 2 bases, with 11 bases left between them. CDR3 DNA sequence: TGTGCCAGCAGTTTAGCGCTGGCGGTAACCTACGAGCAGTACTTC. As protein: CASSLALAVTYEQYF.

V usage is TRBV7-8 and J usage is TRBJ2-7; no clear D. The CDR3 sequence is 13 residues long. Trimming pared 2 bases from V and 4 bases from J, leaving 9 bases between. Germline lookup yields CDR1 SGHVS and CDR2 FQNEAQ. CDR3 sequence reads: CASSLRAEYEQYF. The CDR3 DNA reads as TGTGCCAGCAGCTTAAGGGCAGAATACGAGCAGTACTTC.

J is TRBJ1-6 and V is TRBV30, with D unclear. Trimming took off 0 bases at V and 0 bases at J, with 12 bases between the two ends. The CDR3 is 17 amino acids. Germline V gene sequence: CDR1 GTSNPN, CDR2 SVGIG (reference sequence). The CDR3 loop is CAWSVRARSSYNSPLHF. For the CDR3, the DNA is TGTGCCTGGAGTGTACGGGCCAGAAGCTCCTATAATTCACCCCTCCACTTT. The full variable domain, completed using reference TRBV30 and TRBJ1-6, is SQTIHQWPATLVQPVGSPLSLECTVEGTSNPNLYWYRQAAGRGLQLLFYSVGIGQISSEVPQNLSASRPQDRQFILSSKKLLLSDSGFYLCAWSVRARSSYNSPLHFGNGTRLTVT.

The V call is TRBV24-1, the J call TRBJ1-2; a weak D match, TRBD1 (6 bases). This CDR3 is 14 amino acids long. Germline CDR1 KGHDR, CDR2 SFDVKD. V lost 4 bases, J lost 8 bases, and 16 bases lay in between. In nucleotides, the CDR3 is TGTGCCACCAGTGAAGACGGACAGCCAAGCGGCTACACCTTC. Protein: CATSEDGQPSGYTF.

V usage is TRBV5-1 and J usage is TRBJ2-1; D is ambiguous. The CDR3 has 15 amino acids. The V gene's germline CDR1 is SGHRS and CDR2 YFSETQ. The V end lost 5 bases, the J end lost 0 bases, and 12 bases lay between the germline ends. CDR3 amino acids: CASRKDLGSYNEQFF. The CDR3 bases are TGCGCCAGCAGAAAGGACCTGGGCTCCTACAATGAGCAGTTCTTC.

This clonotype was detected many times. The chain joins TRBV11-2 to TRBJ2-2; D is unclear. With 1 base removed from V and 4 bases from J, the gap between germline ends came to 4 bases. The CDR3 length is 13 residues. Germline CDR1 is SGHAT and CDR2 is FQNNGV. The chain's CDR3 is CASSLGPTGELFF. CDR3 bases: TGTGCCAGCAGCTTAGGACCCACCGGGGAGCTGTTTTTT.

This chain uses TRBV12-3 or TRBV12-4 with TRBJ2-5; D unresolved. With 5 bases removed from V and 1 base from J, the gap between germline ends came to 11 bases. The CDR3 sequence is 14 residues long. The DNA for the CDR3 is TGTGCCAGCAGTCCCGGACGGCTCCAAGAGACCCAGTACTTC. This codes for CASSPGRLQETQYF.

This clonotype was seen repeatedly, ten times or more. The rearrangement uses TRBV18 and TRBJ1-1, with a tentative D call TRBD1 (6 bases). Deletions cut 2 bases from V and 1 base from J, with 14 bases between. The CDR3 has 16 residues. CDR1 and CDR2 (germline): KGHSH, LQKENI. The CDR3 region has the DNA TGTGCCAGCTCACCAACCGCCGGGACACCGAACACTGAAGCTTTCTTT. Protein: CASSPTAGTPNTEAFF.

At least ten counts were recorded for this clonotype. The chain is built from TRBV12-3 or TRBV12-4 and TRBJ2-5, with TRBD1 matching over 10 bases. V shed 5 bases, J shed 5 bases, and the junction held 8 bases outside the gene matches. The CDR3 is made up of 15 amino acids. The CDR3 loop is CASSPRQGAGETQYF. Written as DNA, the CDR3 is TGTGCCAGCAGTCCCAGACAGGGGGCAGGGGAGACCCAGTACTTC.

This clonotype was detected ten times or more. This rearrangement joins TRBV6-4 to TRBJ2-2; 11 positions match TRBD2. Germline-derived CDR1 and CDR2 are MRHNA and SNTAGT. The CDR3 covers 15 residues. With V trimmed by 3 bases and J by 3 bases, 0 bases remained unmatched. This chain's CDR3 is CASSELAGDTGELFF. As DNA, the CDR3 is TGTGCCAGCAGTGAACTAGCGGGAGACACCGGGGAGCTGTTTTTT.

This clonotype was detected ten times or more. The J gene is TRBJ1-6, the V gene TRBV11-2; 11 bases fit TRBD1. V shed 5 bases and J 8 bases; nucleotides not matched to a gene: 5. Germline assignment: CDR1 SGHAT and CDR2 FQNNGV. The CDR3 sequence is 15 residues long. CDR3 protein: CASSRDRGSHSPLHF. As DNA, the CDR3 is TGTGCCAGCAGCCGGGACAGGGGGTCCCATTCACCCCTCCACTTT.

In its sample, this clonotype was seen a few times. The junction differs from germline at one of its ends, possibly a read error. The chain combines TRBV7-7 with TRBJ2-2, with 8 bases identical to TRBD2. CDR1 and CDR2 (germline): SSHAT, FNYEAQ (reference sequence). This CDR3 has 17 amino acids. The CDR3 DNA is TGTGCTAGCAGCTTGACCCCGGGACTAGCGAACACCGGGGAGCTGTTTTTT. Translated, it gives CASSLTPGLANTGELFF.

This chain links TRBV28 with TRBJ2-1; 11 bases are shared with TRBD2. This CDR3 is built from 16 residues. CDR1 is MDHEN and CDR2 is SYDVKM in the germline V gene. V was pared by 4 bases and J by 6 bases, with 8 bases of the junction left unmatched. CDR3 in DNA: TGTGCCAGCAGTTCCACAATAGCGGGAGGGTTCAATGAGCAGTTCTTC. This gives the protein CASSSTIAGGFNEQFF.

The sample holds many counts of this clonotype. The chain has TRBV13 and TRBJ1-2, with D perhaps TRBD1 (5 bases). Germline V lookup: CDR1 PRHDT, CDR2 FYEKMQ (reference sequence). Deletions cut 5 bases from V and 3 bases from J, with 13 bases between. The CDR3 is 14 amino acids. The CDR3 nucleotides are TGTGCCAGCAGCGAAGGGGACGCAGACTATGGCTACACCTTC. This translates into CASSEGDADYGYTF.

This clonotype was seen only a few times. This rearrangement joins TRBV6-1 to TRBJ2-7, with D perhaps TRBD1 (6 bases). V was trimmed by 5 bases and J by 3 bases, leaving 23 bases between them. The CDR3 is 17 amino acids. In germline, CDR1 is MNHNS, CDR2 SASEGT. CDR3 coding DNA: TGTGCCAGCAGTAACCGACTTTTTTCGGGACATTTCTACGAGCAGTACTTC. This translates into CASSNRLFSGHFYEQYF.

The chain couples TRBV7-3 to TRBJ2-3, with D perhaps matching TRBD1 or TRBD2 (5 bases each). The CDR3 has 15 amino acids. The V end lost 5 bases, the J end lost 1 base, and 13 bases lay between the germline ends. Germline CDR1 and CDR2: SGHTA and FQGTGA. CDR3 protein: CASSRGALGTDTQYF. In nucleotides, the CDR3 is TGTGCCAGCAGCCGAGGGGCATTAGGCACAGATACGCAGTATTTT. The complete variable domain, with remaining parts taken from reference TRBV7-3 and TRBJ2-3, reads GAGVSQTPSNKVTEKGKYVELRCDPISGHTALYWYRQSLGQGPEFLIYFQGTGAADDSGLPNDRFFAVRPEGSVSTLKIQRTERGDSAVYLCASSRGALGTDTQYFGPGTRLTVL.

About this clonotype: An end of the junction does not agree with germline; a read error may underlie this. This chain uses TRBV20-1 with TRBJ1-1; 7 bases fit TRBD1. The CDR3 sequence is 12 residues long. Germline V gives CDR1 DFQATT, CDR2 SNEGSKA (reference sequence). The CDR3 here is CSASNQGVEALF. In DNA, the CDR3 is TGCAGTGCTAGTAACCAGGGGGTTGAAGCTCTCTTT.

A few counts support this clonotype. The gene calls are TRBV10-3 and TRBJ2-2; 13 positions agree with TRBD2. This CDR3 is built from 19 residues. Germline CDR1 is ENHRY and CDR2 is SYGVKD. V gave up 0 bases and J gave up 3 bases; unmatched junction bases: 7. The CDR3 DNA sequence: TGTGCCATCAGTGAGTCGAAACTAGCGGGAGGGCCAGACACCGGGGAGCTGTTTTTT. This sequence encodes CAISESKLAGGPDTGELFF.

This clonotype was picked up many times. The J gene is TRBJ2-7, the V gene TRBV7-2; possible D gene TRBD1, 6 bases. The germline CDR1 and CDR2 sequences are SGHTA and FQGNSA. The ends were cut back, 4 bases at V and 8 bases at J, with 12 bases in the middle. The CDR3 loop spans 12 amino acids. The CDR3 coding sequence is TGTGCCAGCAGCTCCCAGGGGTTGCAGCAGTACTTC. Amino acids: CASSSQGLQQYF.

On this clonotype itself: Just one base apart from a much larger clone, this may be a read error. The rearrangement links TRBV12-3 or TRBV12-4 to TRBJ1-3, with D possibly matching TRBD1 (5 bases). The CDR3 length is 13 residues. The CDR3 DNA reads as TGTGCCAGCAGCAGGGCTGGTGGAGACACCATATATTTT. This codes for CASSRAGGDTIYF.